What follows are 15 T cell receptor beta chains derived from one specimen sequenced in a study of cytomegalovirus exposure and HLA in healthy donors. Primers for the PCR totalled 60 Vbeta and 13 Jbeta. This table comes from immunoSEQ multiplex PCR, and its TCRdb copy is limited to in-frame clones, with some not included. The table lists around 57,000 clones, 70% to 90% of them singletons, with roughly 1.6% in the top ten. Sequencing was performed on PBMCs. All receptors come from a man aged 25-45 years in good health and CMV-seropositive.

The V and J genes are TRBV2 and TRBJ2-7, with 8 bases matching TRBD1. The CDR3 contains 14 residues. Germline V CDR1 and CDR2: SNHLY, FYNNEI. V lost 4 bases, J lost 2 bases, and 4 bases stayed unmatched. The CDR3 DNA follows: TGTGCCAGCAGTGGTGACAGGGGTCCCTACGAGCAGTACTTC. Its protein product is CASSGDRGPYEQYF.

This sequence joins TRBV19 and TRBJ1-1; no reliable D call. This CDR3 region has 14 residues. Germline loops: CDR1 LNHDA, CDR2 SQIVND (reference sequence). The V and J ends lost 5 bases and 0 bases respectively, with 10 bases between them. The CDR3 region has the DNA TGTGCCAGTAGTTCGGCCGGGATGAACACTGAAGCTTTCTTT. It translates to CASSSAGMNTEAFF.

V and J are TRBV7-9 and TRBJ2-7; 12 positions agree with TRBD1. CDR1 and CDR2 from the germline V gene are SEHNR and FQNEAQ (reference sequence). V shed 4 bases and J 4 bases; nucleotides not matched to a gene: 11. The CDR3 runs 17 residues. Here the CDR3 reads CASSSLAGTGGRYEQYF. CDR3 coding DNA: TGTGCCAGCAGCTCCCTAGCCGGGACAGGGGGCAGGTACGAGCAGTACTTC.

The chain employs TRBV7-9 and TRBJ1-1; 8 bases are a match to TRBD1. CDR1 and CDR2 (germline): SEHNR, FQNEAQ (reference sequence). V lost 2 bases, J lost 4 bases, and 6 bases stayed unmatched. CDR3 length: 15 amino acids. The CDR3 sequence is CASSLTGGKGTEAFF. The CDR3 nucleotides are TGTGCCAGCAGCTTAACAGGGGGGAAGGGCACTGAAGCTTTCTTT.

The CDR3 sequence: CASSHGTSGWGQYF. As DNA, the CDR3 is TGTGCCAGCAGCCACGGGACTAGCGGATGGGGGCAGTACTTC. The V call is TRBV14, the J call TRBJ2-5; 11 bases map to TRBD2. With 3 bases clipped from V and 11 bases from J, the junction kept 8 bases outside the gene matches. This CDR3 has 14 amino acids. CDR1 and CDR2 from the germline V gene are SGHDN and FVKESK.

The sample holds one count of this clone. The genes are TRBV7-3 and TRBJ2-2; weak D call: TRBD2 (5 bases). Germline V gene lookup returns CDR1 SGHTA and CDR2 FQGTGA. Trimming cost V 2 bases and J 5 bases, with 9 bases left between them. CDR3 length: 14 amino acids. The CDR3 DNA reads TGTGCCAGCAGCTTATACCCGGGAACCGGGGAGCTGTTTTTT. It yields the protein CASSLYPGTGELFF.

The V gene is TRBV27, the J gene TRBJ2-7; 7 positions match TRBD1. From germline, CDR1 is MNHEY and CDR2 SMNVEV (reference sequence). V shed 5 bases and J 4 bases; nucleotides not matched to a gene: 14. This CDR3 comprises 16 residues. DNA for the CDR3: TGTGCCAGCAGTCCCTCAGGGACAGTTCTACTATACGAGCAGTACTTC. Protein product: CASSPSGTVLLYEQYF.

The chain joins TRBV7-3 to TRBJ2-2; 9 nucleotides line up with TRBD1. The V and J ends lost 5 bases and 4 bases, in that order; junction bases with no gene match: 11. Germline values: CDR1 SGHTA, CDR2 FQGTGA. CDR3 length: 17 amino acids. CDR3 in amino acids: CASSTGGTGKFTGELFF. CDR3 in DNA: TGTGCCAGCAGCACCGGCGGGACAGGGAAGTTCACCGGGGAGCTGTTTTTT.

This chain links TRBV28 with TRBJ2-3; the D gene is possibly TRBD2 (5 bases). This CDR3 has 11 amino acids. CDR1 is MDHEN and CDR2 is SYDVKM in the germline V gene. Deletions cut 7 bases from V and 6 bases from J, with 8 bases between. In DNA form, the CDR3 reads TGTGCCAGCACCCCGGGGGATACGCAGTATTTT. Translated, it gives CASTPGDTQYF. The full variable domain, in which reference TRBV28 and TRBJ2-3 provide the parts outside the CDR3, is DVKVTQSSRYLVKRTGEKVFLECVQDMDHENMFWYRQDPGLGLRLIYFSYDVKMKEKGDIPEGYSVSREKKERFSLILESASTNQTSMYLCASTPGDTQYFGPGTRLTVL.

V gene TRBV29-1 combines with J gene TRBJ1-2; the match to TRBD1 covers 9 bases. The CDR3 consists of 14 residues. The trim removed 6 bases at V and 8 bases at J, leaving 13 bases unmatched. In germline, CDR1 is SQVTM, CDR2 ANQGSEA. In DNA form, the CDR3 reads TGCAGCGTGGCCGGGACAGGGCTCCCCTACGGCTACACCTTC. Translated, it gives CSVAGTGLPYGYTF.

The chain links TRBV5-1 to TRBJ2-1; 7 positions agree with TRBD2. After removal of 0 bases from V and 4 bases from J, the junction contained 10 bases not matched to a gene. This CDR3 is built from 17 residues. Germline CDR1 reads SGHRS; CDR2 reads YFSETQ. The CDR3 loop reads CASSLVWTRDSYNEQFF. DNA for the CDR3: TGCGCCAGCAGCTTGGTCTGGACTAGGGATTCATACAATGAGCAGTTCTTC.

Notes on this clone: Its ends do not fully match the called genes, so a read error is possible. The gene calls are TRBV7-9 and TRBJ2-3; 14 positions agree with TRBD2. The CDR3 totals 16 residues. CDR1 is SEHNR and CDR2 is FQNEAQ in the germline V gene (reference sequence). The CDR3 sequence: CSSSPRTSGRTDTQYF. The CDR3 nucleotides read TGTTCCAGCAGCCCCCGGACTAGCGGGAGGACAGATACGCAGTATTTT.

V gene TRBV5-6 combines with J gene TRBJ1-5, with 8 bases that match TRBD1. Unmatched junction bases numbered 9, after V lost 4 bases and J lost 0 bases. Germline values: CDR1 SGHDT, CDR2 YYEEEE. CDR3 length: 17 amino acids. The CDR3 region is CASSRGQAVYSNQPQHF. CDR3 bases: TGTGCCAGCAGCAGGGGACAGGCAGTATATAGCAATCAGCCCCAGCATTTT.

This sequence joins TRBV11-2 and TRBJ1-1; 8 bases are shared with TRBD1. Trimming cost V 5 bases and J 0 bases; bases outside gene matches: 5. CDR3 length equals 15 residues. Looked up from germline, CDR1 is SGHAT and CDR2 is FQNNGV. CDR3 DNA: TGTGCCAGCAGCCCGACAGGGGTCTTGAACACTGAAGCTTTCTTT. Translating it yields CASSPTGVLNTEAFF.

This clone was counted between two and nine times. The chain carries TRBV6-1 and TRBJ1-5; a possible D gene is TRBD1 (6 bases). From germline, CDR1 is MNHNS and CDR2 SASEGT. V was clipped by 0 bases and J by 7 bases, with 13 bases between them. The CDR3 totals 15 residues. The CDR3 bases are TGTGCCAGCAGTGAAGCGCTCAACAGGGACCAGCCCCAGCATTTT. Its translation is CASSEALNRDQPQHF.